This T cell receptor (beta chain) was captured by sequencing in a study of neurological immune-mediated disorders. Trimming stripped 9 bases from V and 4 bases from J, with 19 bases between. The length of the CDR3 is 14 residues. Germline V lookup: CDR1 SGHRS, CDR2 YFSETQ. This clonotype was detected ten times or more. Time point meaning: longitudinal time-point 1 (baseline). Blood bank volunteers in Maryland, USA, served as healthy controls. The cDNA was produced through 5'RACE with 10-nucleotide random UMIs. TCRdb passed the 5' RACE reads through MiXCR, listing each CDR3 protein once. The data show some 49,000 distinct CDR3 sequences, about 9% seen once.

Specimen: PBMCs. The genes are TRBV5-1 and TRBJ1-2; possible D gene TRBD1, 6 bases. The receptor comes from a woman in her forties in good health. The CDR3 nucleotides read TGCGCCACCGCTTCCTCACAGGGAGCCTATGGCTACACCTTC. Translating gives CATASSQGAYGYTF.